This T cell receptor (beta chain) originates from a study of shared clonotypes between healthy human individuals. Method: immunoSEQ multiplex PCR; TCRdb's copy keeps in-frame clones and lacks some. This repertoire shows 2 million to 2.5 million clones, 85% to 95% found once; its top ten account for around 0.38%. CDR3 length: 14 residues. Germline V CDR1 and CDR2: SGHTA, FQGNSA. V was trimmed by 4 bases and J by 2 bases, leaving 9 bases between them. Study conclusions and caveats: Shared clonotypes across all four donors exceeded non-shared ones in generation probability.

Of note for this clone: The antigen is unknown.

This TCR was recovered from a man aged 18 to 35 in good health. Some clones in this sample may be carry-over from other donors' samples. Sequenced input: naive CD4+ T cells from PBMCs. This sample's subset: CD45RA+ positively selected. The chain joins TRBV7-2 to TRBJ1-5; D is perhaps TRBD1 (5 bases). The CDR3 DNA reads as TGTGCCAGCAGCTCGCAGGGTGGCAATCAGCCCCAGCATTTT. Translating it yields CASSSQGGNQPQHF.